Below, 14 T cell receptor beta chains from the same sample are listed, as sequenced in a study of Graves' ophthalmopathy and Graves' hyperthyroidism. Using RNA transcripts, the TCR beta CDR3 regions were amplified. HTBI primers were used in a first-round RT-PCR, which preceded a second-round multiplex PCR. TCRdb re-analysed the multiplex PCR reads in MiXCR, keeping a single row per CDR3 protein. The repertoire holds some 350,000 distinct CDR3 sequences, approximately 17% seen once, with 2% to 2.5% in the top ten. The sequenced material came from peripheral blood. The origin of the receptors is an adult woman with stable Graves' hyperthyroidism.

This rearrangement joins TRBV30 to TRBJ2-2, with 7 bases that match TRBD2. Per the germline V gene, CDR1 is GTSNPN and CDR2 is SVGIG (reference sequence). CDR3 length: 14 amino acids. Trimming at V came to 5 bases and at J to 1 base, leaving 4 bases not matched to a gene. The CDR3 bases are TGTGCCTGGGCGGGACTACAGAACACCGGGGAGCTGTTTTTT. It is translated as CAWAGLQNTGELFF.

This clonotype has a single count. J is TRBJ2-7 and V is TRBV7-3, with 11 positions matching TRBD1. The V and J ends lost 7 bases and 2 bases, in that order; junction bases with no gene match: 4. CDR1 SGHTA and CDR2 FQGTGA come from the germline V gene. The CDR3 spans 14 residues. The CDR3 loop is CASTRTGGAYEQYF. CDR3 in DNA: TGTGCCAGCACCCGGACAGGGGGCGCCTACGAGCAGTACTTC.

This clonotype was observed many times. V gene TRBV6-2 or TRBV6-3 combines with J gene TRBJ2-5; TRBD1 might be the D (6 bases). V lost 0 bases, J lost 5 bases, and 13 bases lay in between. This CDR3 comprises 15 residues. Per the germline V gene, CDR1 is MNHEY and CDR2 is SVGEGT. Here the CDR3 reads CASSYSQGQGETQYF. CDR3 sequence (DNA): TGTGCCAGCAGTTACTCGCAGGGGCAGGGTGAGACCCAGTACTTC.

The chain uses TRBV28 and TRBJ1-5; TRBD1 might be the D (5 bases). The V gene's germline CDR1 is MDHEN and CDR2 SYDVKM. The CDR3 contains 15 residues. The germline V and J ends were trimmed by 11 bases and 1 base, with 18 bases remaining between them. CDR3: CACSGGGISNQPQHF. As DNA, the CDR3 is TGTGCCTGCTCCGGGGGGGGTATCAGCAATCAGCCCCAGCATTTT. The full variable domain, rest sourced from reference TRBV28 and TRBJ1-5, is DVKVTQSSRYLVKRTGEKVFLECVQDMDHENMFWYRQDPGLGLRLIYFSYDVKMKEKGDIPEGYSVSREKKERFSLILESASTNQTSMYLCACSGGGISNQPQHFGDGTRLSIL.

This clonotype came up many times. The chain combines TRBV19 with TRBJ2-7; TRBD1 matches at 8 bases. CDR1 and CDR2 (germline): LNHDA, SQIVND (reference sequence). The CDR3 loop spans 14 amino acids. Unmatched junction bases numbered 7, after V lost 5 bases and J lost 4 bases. This chain's CDR3 is CASSSWTGKYEQYF. In DNA, the CDR3 is TGTGCCAGTAGTTCTTGGACAGGGAAGTACGAGCAGTACTTC.

There are many counts of this clonotype. This rearrangement joins TRBV2 to TRBJ1-5; the D gene is possibly TRBD1 (6 bases). CDR1 and CDR2 (germline): SNHLY, FYNNEI. Trimming shortened V by 6 bases and J by 5 bases, and 11 bases separated the two germline ends. CDR3 length: 13 amino acids. The DNA of the CDR3 is TGTGCCAGCAGCCCAGGGGTCTATCAGCCCCAGCATTTT. Amino acids: CASSPGVYQPQHF.

This clonotype was detected many times. The gene calls are TRBV19 and TRBJ1-3; D is possibly TRBD1 (5 bases). Germline values: CDR1 LNHDA, CDR2 SQIVND (reference sequence). With 4 bases removed from V and 0 bases from J, the gap between germline ends came to 13 bases. The CDR3 sequence is 16 residues long. The CDR3 DNA reads as TGTGCCAGTAGTACCAGGGACTTGAGCTCTGGAAACACCATATATTTT. It is translated as CASSTRDLSSGNTIYF.

This clonotype was recorded at least ten times. The CDR3 here is CASSFTRARLGSSYEQYF. Written as DNA, the CDR3 is TGTGCCAGCAGTTTCACCCGAGCAAGGTTGGGCAGCTCCTACGAGCAGTACTTC. The chain links TRBV28 to TRBJ2-7; D is ambiguous. V was cut by 3 bases and J by 0 bases, with 21 bases left in between. In germline, CDR1 is MDHEN, CDR2 SYDVKM. CDR3 length equals 18 residues. Full variable domain (outside the CDR3, taken from reference TRBV28 and TRBJ2-7): DVKVTQSSRYLVKRTGEKVFLECVQDMDHENMFWYRQDPGLGLRLIYFSYDVKMKEKGDIPEGYSVSREKKERFSLILESASTNQTSMYLCASSFTRARLGSSYEQYFGPGTRLTVT.

This clonotype has ten or more counts. The chain's CDR3 is CASSAGDQPQHF. CDR3 nucleotides: TGTGCCAGCAGCGCGGGGGATCAGCCCCAGCATTTT. This chain connects TRBV12-3 or TRBV12-4 to TRBJ1-5; possible D gene TRBD1, 5 bases. The CDR3 is 12 amino acids. The V end was cut by 6 bases, the J end by 5 bases, with 8 bases between.

With respect to this clonotype: Given a much more abundant clone one base away, this may be a read error. The V call is TRBV7-3, the J call TRBJ1-6; TRBD1 is a possible D gene (5 bases). The length of the CDR3 is 14 residues. In germline, CDR1 is SGHTA, CDR2 FQGTGA. Here the CDR3 DNA reads TGTGCCAGCAGCCATGGGGGAGATAATTCACACCTCCACTTT. Its translation: CASSHGGDNSHLHF.

Concerning this clonotype itself: A clone one base away is much larger, so this may be a read error. The genes are TRBV20-1 and TRBJ2-7; possibly TRBD1 or TRBD2 for D (5 bases each). Germline values: CDR1 DFQATT, CDR2 SNEGSKA (reference sequence). CDR3 length: 14 residues. V was shortened by 8 bases and J by 5 bases, with 22 bases between the two germline ends. In nucleotides, the CDR3 is TGCAGTTCGCAAAACGCCGGGACGGGTAACGAGCAGTACTTC. It encodes CSSQNAGTGNEQYF.

The table lists this clonotype with many counts. The chain couples TRBV12-5 to TRBJ1-2; no firm D call. The CDR3 spans 13 residues. The germline CDR1 and CDR2 sequences are LGHNT and FRNRAP. The V gene lost 3 bases and the J gene lost 5 bases, with 10 bases spanning the gap. The DNA for the CDR3 is TGTGCTAGTGGTTTCGGCTTGGGTTATGGCTACACCTTC. This encodes CASGFGLGYGYTF.

At least ten counts were recorded for this clonotype. The V gene is TRBV6-4, the J gene TRBJ2-2; D possibly matches TRBD1 or TRBD2 (5 bases each). The V and J ends lost 2 bases and 4 bases respectively, with 8 bases between them. Per the germline V gene, CDR1 is MRHNA and CDR2 is SNTAGT. The CDR3 contains 14 residues. The CDR3 sequence: CASSDGGSTGELFF. The CDR3 DNA reads as TGTGCCAGCAGTGACGGGGGTTCCACCGGGGAGCTGTTTTTT.

This clonotype was observed at least ten times. The chain links TRBV12-3 or TRBV12-4 to TRBJ1-1; 7 bases are shared with TRBD1. After removal of 6 bases from V and 6 bases from J, the junction contained 10 bases not matched to a gene. The CDR3 contains 14 residues. CDR3 in amino acids: CASSYLRGSSEAFF. The CDR3 region has the DNA TGTGCCAGCAGCTATCTCAGGGGGTCGTCTGAAGCTTTCTTT.